These T cell receptor beta chains were read from a single sample in a study of blood T cells in healthy people across ages. TCRdb recomputed calls from the 5' RACE reads with MiXCR, one row per CDR3 protein. The sample includes approximately 690,000 distinct CDR3 sequences, around three fifths of them seen just once. The material sequenced was blood. Receptors were obtained from a man aged 60 to 75 in good health. CDR3s include the opening cysteine and the closing phenylalanine or tryptophan. A D gene is named only where the DNA matches it firmly. Size values are once, few and many counts, or a class for expanded clones, and some rows have none.

V: TRBV12-5
size: -
length: 17
J: TRBJ2-1
D: TRBD2
DNA: TGTGCTAGTGGTTTCGGAAGCCTAGCGGGGGGCTACAATGAGCAGTTCTTC
CDR3: CASGFGSLAGGYNEQFF

V: TRBV2
size: -
length: 15
J: TRBJ2-7
D: TRBD1
DNA: TGTGCCAGCAGTGAAGAGGGGGCTGAAGCCTACGAGCAGTACTTC
CDR3: CASSEEGAEAYEQYF

V: TRBV15
size: -
length: 16
J: TRBJ1-1
D: -
DNA: TGTGCCACCAGCAGAGGTGGAAGGGACGGGAACACTGAAGCTTTCTTT
CDR3: CATSRGGRDGNTEAFF

V: TRBV6-2/TRBV6-3
size: few
length: 15
J: TRBJ2-7
D: -
DNA: TGTGCCAGCAGTTACTCGAATCCAGTTGGGTACGAGCAGTACTTC
CDR3: CASSYSNPVGYEQYF

V: TRBV6-5
size: few
length: 13
J: TRBJ2-7
D: -
DNA: TGTGCCAGCAGTTACGAGAGCTCCTACGAGCAGTACTTC
CDR3: CASSYESSYEQYF

V: TRBV6-6
size: -
length: 14
J: TRBJ1-2
D: -
DNA: TGTGCCAGCAGTTACTCGGAGACCCTTTCGGGCTACACCTTC
CDR3: CASSYSETLSGYTF

V: TRBV5-5
size: -
length: 15
J: TRBJ2-5
D: TRBD2
DNA: TGTGCCAGCAGCTTTCGCGGGGGGCCCCAAGAGACCCAGTACTTC
CDR3: CASSFRGGPQETQYF

V: TRBV7-2
size: -
length: 13
J: TRBJ2-5
D: -
DNA: TGTGCCAGCAGCTCCCGACGGATGGGGGAGCAGTACTTC
CDR3: CASSSRRMGEQYF

V: TRBV20-1
size: -
length: 13
J: TRBJ2-7
D: TRBD2
DNA: TGCAGTGCTAGTGGGAGCGGGGGAGGCGAGCAGTACTTC
CDR3: CSASGSGGGEQYF

V: TRBV9
size: -
length: 16
J: TRBJ2-4
D: -
DNA: TGTGCCGGCAACGTAGACTCTGGGTCAGGGGTAAACATTCAGTACTTC
CDR3: CAGNVDSGSGVNIQYF

V: TRBV5-1
size: -
length: 15
J: TRBJ2-5
D: -
DNA: TGCGCCAGCAGCCTCCTCTTGACAGGCCAAGAGACCCAGTACTTC
CDR3: CASSLLLTGQETQYF

V: TRBV7-9
size: few
length: 13
J: TRBJ2-3
D: -
DNA: TGTGCCAGCAGCCCTTGGGGGGGCGATACGCAGTATTTT
CDR3: CASSPWGGDTQYF

V: TRBV4-1
size: -
length: 17
J: TRBJ2-2
D: -
DNA: TGCGCCAGCAGCCAAGACCCGATCCCAGGGAAGACCGGGGAGCTGTTTTTT
CDR3: CASSQDPIPGKTGELFF

V: TRBV29-1
size: few
length: 14
J: TRBJ2-3
D: TRBD2
DNA: TGCAGCGCCCGACTAGCGGCGGACACAGATACGCAGTATTTT
CDR3: CSARLAADTDTQYF

V: TRBV7-9
size: -
length: 15
J: TRBJ2-5
D: TRBD2
DNA: TGTGCCAGCAGCTACCTCCGACTAGCGGGAGAGACCCAGTACTTC
CDR3: CASSYLRLAGETQYF

V: TRBV5-4
size: -
length: 15
J: TRBJ2-2
D: -
DNA: TGTGCCAGCAGCTTCCGGGACACGTACACCGGGGAGCTGTTTTTT
CDR3: CASSFRDTYTGELFF

V: TRBV5-1
size: few
length: 15
J: TRBJ2-1
D: -
DNA: TGCGCCAGCAGCTTGACTCAGGGGATCTACAATGAGCAGTTCTTC
CDR3: CASSLTQGIYNEQFF

V: TRBV4-2
size: -
length: 17
J: TRBJ1-3
D: -
DNA: TGTGCCAGCAGCCTTCAAAGGGGGGAACTCTCTGGAAACACCATATATTTT
CDR3: CASSLQRGELSGNTIYF

V: TRBV5-1
size: -
length: 16
J: TRBJ2-5
D: TRBD1
DNA: TGCGCCAGCAGATCGATCCCGGGACAGCCCCAAGAGACCCAGTACTTC
CDR3: CASRSIPGQPQETQYF

V: TRBV6-1
size: -
length: 16
J: TRBJ2-2
D: TRBD1
DNA: TGTGCCAGCAGTTGGCCCCCGGGACAGGGAGCTGAGGAGCTGTTTTTT
CDR3: CASSWPPGQGAEELFF